This paragraph reports one TCR beta chain. This sample is part of a study of Ad26.COV2.S vaccination and SARS-CoV-2 variants. J lost 8 bases, V lost 6 bases, and 7 bases had no gene match. This CDR3 has 13 amino acids. The germline V gene has CDR1 SEHNR and CDR2 FQNEAQ (reference sequence). Using immunoSEQ multiplex PCR, the repertoire was profiled, and TCRdb retains in-frame clones only, with some absent. This table has fewer than 500,000 clones, around 90% appearing once. Indicated treatment: roughly 20 received Ad26.COV2.S at low or high dose, single or two shots; roughly 5 received placebo; per-sample allocation not given. Day 63 after the first injection of vaccine or placebo was the sampling time.

The TCR comes from a person between 18 and 65 years old who received the Ad26.COV2.S COVID-19 vaccine or a placebo. The material was peripheral blood, obtained in a trial of Ad26.COV2.S vaccine versus placebo. The rearrangement links TRBV7-9 to TRBJ2-1; 7 nucleotides align to TRBD2. CDR3 bases: TGTGCCAGCAGTTCGAAGAGCGGGGATGAGCAGTTCTTC. As protein: CASSSKSGDEQFF. Full variable domain (missing parts from reference TRBV7-9 and TRBJ2-1): DTGVSQNPRHKITKRGQNVTFRCDPISEHNRLYWYRQTLGQGPEFLTYFQNEAQLEKSRLLSDRFSAERPKGSFSTLEIQRTEQGDSAMYLCASSSKSGDEQFFGPGTRLTVL.